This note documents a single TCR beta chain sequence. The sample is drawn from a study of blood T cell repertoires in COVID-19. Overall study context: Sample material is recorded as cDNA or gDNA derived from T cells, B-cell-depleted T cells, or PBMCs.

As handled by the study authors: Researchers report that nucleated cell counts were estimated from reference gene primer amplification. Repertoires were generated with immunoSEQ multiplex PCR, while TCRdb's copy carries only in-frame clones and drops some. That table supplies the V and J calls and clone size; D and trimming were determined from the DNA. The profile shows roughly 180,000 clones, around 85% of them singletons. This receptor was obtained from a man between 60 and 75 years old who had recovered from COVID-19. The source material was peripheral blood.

The DNA for the CDR3 is TGTGCCAGCAGTTACTCACAGGGGGCAGTTAATGAGCAGTTCTTC. It yields the protein CASSYSQGAVNEQFF. This sequence joins TRBV6-5 and TRBJ2-1, with TRBD1 matching 9 bases. The CDR3 has 15 residues. The germline gives CDR1 MNHEY, CDR2 SVGAGI. J gave up 7 bases and V 0 bases, and 4 bases lay outside the gene matches.